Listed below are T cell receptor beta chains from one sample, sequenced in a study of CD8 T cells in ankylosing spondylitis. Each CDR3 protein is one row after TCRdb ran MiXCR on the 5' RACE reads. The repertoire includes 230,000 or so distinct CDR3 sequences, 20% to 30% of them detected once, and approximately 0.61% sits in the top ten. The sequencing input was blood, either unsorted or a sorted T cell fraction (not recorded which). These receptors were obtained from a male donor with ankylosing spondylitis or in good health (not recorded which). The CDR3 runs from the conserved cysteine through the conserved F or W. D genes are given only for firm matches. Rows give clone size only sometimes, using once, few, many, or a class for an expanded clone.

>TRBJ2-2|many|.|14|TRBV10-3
TGTGCCATCAGTGTCACCCCGAGCACCGGGGAGCTGTTTTTT
CAISVTPSTGELFF
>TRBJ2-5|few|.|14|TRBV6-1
TGTGCCAGCAGTGAACGACCCAGCCAAGAGACCCAGTACTTC
CASSERPSQETQYF
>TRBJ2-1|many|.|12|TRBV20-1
TGCAGTGCTATACAGGGAAAGGATGAGCAGTTCTTC
CSAIQGKDEQFF
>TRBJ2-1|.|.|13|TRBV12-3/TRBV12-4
TGTGCCAGCAGTACCCGGGACGGGAATGAGCAGTTCTTC
CASSTRDGNEQFF
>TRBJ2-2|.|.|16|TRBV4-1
TGCGCCAGCAGCCAAGGGTATACTAGGAACACCGGGGAGCTGTTTTTT
CASSQGYTRNTGELFF
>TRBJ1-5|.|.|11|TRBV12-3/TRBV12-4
TGTGCCAGCAGTAGGAGTCAGCCCCAGCATTTT
CASSRSQPQHF
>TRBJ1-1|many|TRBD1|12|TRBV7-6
TGTGCCAGCAGCCACGACAGGGGGGAAGCTTTCTTT
CASSHDRGEAFF
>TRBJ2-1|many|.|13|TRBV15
TGTGCCACCAGCAGTAACAGGGTCGATGAGCAGTTCTTC
CATSSNRVDEQFF
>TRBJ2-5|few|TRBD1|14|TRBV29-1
TGCAGCGTTGAGGGACAGGGGGCCCCAGAGACCCAGTACTTC
CSVEGQGAPETQYF
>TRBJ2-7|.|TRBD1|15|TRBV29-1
TGCAGCGTCGCCCAGGGGGTTGGGAGCTCCTACGAGCAGTACTTC
CSVAQGVGSSYEQYF
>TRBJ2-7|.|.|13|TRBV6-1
TGTGCCAGCAGCTCACTGTCCGGGGCCGAGCAGTACTTC
CASSSLSGAEQYF
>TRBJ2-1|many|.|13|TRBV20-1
TGCAGTGCTAGAACAGGGTGGTACAATGAGCAGTTCTTC
CSARTGWYNEQFF